A selection of T cell receptor beta chains follows, all from one sample in a study of CD8+CD57+ T cells in acquired aplastic anemia. One entry per CDR3 protein results from TCRdb running MiXCR on the reads. Of about 420,000 distinct CDR3 sequences listed, under 80% are singletons. The sequenced sample was sorted CD4+, CD8+, or CD8+CD57+ T cells (not recorded which) from PBMCs. These receptors originate from a human donor in good health, serving as a control. Each CDR3 is given with its conserved first and last residue. The D gene is left open where the match is weak. Part of the rows lack a size; the others show once, few, many or a class for expanded clones.

>TRBJ2-3|TRBD2|many|TRBV5-1
CASSRLADLTDTQYF
TGCGCCAGCAGCCGACTAGCGGACCTCACAGATACGCAGTATTTT
>TRBJ2-5|NA|NA|TRBV9
CASSVAGIQETQYF
TGTGCCAGCAGCGTAGCTGGAATCCAAGAGACCCAGTACTTC
>TRBJ2-7|NA|NA|TRBV9
CASSVDQGGHEQYF
TGTGCCAGCAGCGTAGACCAGGGGGGGCACGAGCAGTACTTC
>TRBJ2-5|NA|many|TRBV5-1
CASSLAGTNEETQYF
TGCGCCAGCAGCTTGGCAGGCACAAACGAAGAGACCCAGTACTTC
>TRBJ1-5|NA|NA|TRBV7-2
CASSFGGTQPQHF
TGTGCCAGCAGCTTTGGCGGGACTCAGCCCCAGCATTTT
>TRBJ2-1|NA|few|TRBV18
CASSPLVDNEQFF
TGTGCCAGCTCCCCGTTAGTCGACAATGAGCAGTTCTTC
>TRBJ1-2|NA|NA|TRBV7-9
CASSRGEGSYEQYTF
TGTGCCAGCAGCCGTGGCGAGGGCTCCTACGAGCAGTACACCTTC
>TRBJ2-5|NA|NA|TRBV9
CASSGQGRENEYF
TGTGCCAGCAGTGGGCAGGGTCGTGAGAACGAGTACTTC
>TRBJ1-1|NA|NA|TRBV2
CASSLSKDAEAFF
TGTGCCAGCAGCTTATCCAAGGACGCTGAAGCTTTCTTT
>TRBJ2-1|NA|NA|TRBV20-1
CSAIETGNDDEQFF
TGCAGTGCTATAGAGACCGGGAACGACGATGAGCAGTTCTTC
>TRBJ1-4|TRBD1|many|TRBV20-1
CSARDRTREKLFF
TGCAGTGCTAGGGACAGGACGAGGGAAAAACTGTTTTTT
>TRBJ2-4|NA|NA|TRBV3-1
CASSSPPREKNIQYF
TGTGCCAGCAGCTCCCCTCCAAGGGAGAAAAACATTCAGTACTTC
>TRBJ2-5|NA|many|TRBV5-1
CASSPAAPGRGLEGETQYF
TGCGCCAGCAGCCCGGCGGCGCCTGGGCGGGGGCTTGAAGGGGAGACCCAGTACTTC
>TRBJ2-5|NA|many|TRBV6-5
CASSSLLVQETQYF
TGTGCCAGCAGTTCCCTCCTAGTCCAAGAGACCCAGTACTTC
>TRBJ2-5|NA|NA|TRBV16
CASSEKDSHQF
TGTGCCAGCAGCGAAAAGGATAGCCATCAGTTC
>TRBJ1-4|NA|NA|TRBV10-1
CASGEGFF
TGCGCCAGCGGCGAGGGGTTTTTT
>TRBJ2-1|NA|few|TRBV19
CASNRGMSSYNEQFF
TGTGCCAGCAACCGCGGGATGAGCTCCTACAATGAGCAGTTCTTC